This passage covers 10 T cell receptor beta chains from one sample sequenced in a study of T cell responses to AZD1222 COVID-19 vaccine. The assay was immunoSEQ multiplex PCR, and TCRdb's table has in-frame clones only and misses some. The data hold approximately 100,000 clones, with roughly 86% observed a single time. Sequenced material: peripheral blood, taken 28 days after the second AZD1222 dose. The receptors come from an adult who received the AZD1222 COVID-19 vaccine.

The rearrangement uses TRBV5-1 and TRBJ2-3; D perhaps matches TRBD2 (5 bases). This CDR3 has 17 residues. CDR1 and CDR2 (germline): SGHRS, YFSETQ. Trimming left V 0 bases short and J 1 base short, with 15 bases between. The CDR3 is CASSLGAVAGGTDTQYF. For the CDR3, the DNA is TGCGCCAGCAGCTTGGGGGCGGTTGCGGGCGGCACAGATACGCAGTATTTT.

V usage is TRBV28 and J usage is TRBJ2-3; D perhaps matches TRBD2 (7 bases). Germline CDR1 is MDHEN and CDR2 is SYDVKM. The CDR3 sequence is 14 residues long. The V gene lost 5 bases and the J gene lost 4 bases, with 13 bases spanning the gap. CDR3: CASSEGGEADTQYF. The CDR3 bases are TGTGCCAGCAGTGAAGGGGGGGAGGCAGATACGCAGTATTTT.

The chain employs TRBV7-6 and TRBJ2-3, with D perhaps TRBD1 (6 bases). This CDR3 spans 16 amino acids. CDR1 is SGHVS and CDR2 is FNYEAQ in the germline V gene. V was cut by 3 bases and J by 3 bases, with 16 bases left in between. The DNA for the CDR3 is TGTGCCAGCAGCTTGACCGGGACACAAGGGACAGATACGCAGTATTTT. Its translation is CASSLTGTQGTDTQYF.

The CDR3 DNA follows: TGCGCCAGCAGCTTGGTGCCAGCTAGCAATCAGCCCCAGCATTTT. The encoded protein is CASSLVPASNQPQHF. The chain links TRBV5-1 to TRBJ1-5, with D unresolved. Trimming removed 0 bases at V and 0 bases at J, with 7 bases between. The CDR3 consists of 15 residues. Germline V CDR1 and CDR2: SGHRS, YFSETQ.

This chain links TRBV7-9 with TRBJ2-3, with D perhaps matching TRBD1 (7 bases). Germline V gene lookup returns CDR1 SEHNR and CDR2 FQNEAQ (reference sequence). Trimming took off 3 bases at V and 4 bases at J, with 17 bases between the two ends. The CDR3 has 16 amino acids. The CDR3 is CASSFPQGGRADTQYF. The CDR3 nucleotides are TGTGCCAGCAGCTTCCCGCAGGGGGGCAGGGCAGATACGCAGTATTTT.

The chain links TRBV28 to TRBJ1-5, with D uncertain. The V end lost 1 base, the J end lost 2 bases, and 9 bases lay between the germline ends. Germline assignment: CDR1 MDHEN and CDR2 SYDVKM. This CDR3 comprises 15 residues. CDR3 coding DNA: TGTGCCAGCAGTTTATCCCTAAGTGGCAATCAGCCCCAGCATTTT. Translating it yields CASSLSLSGNQPQHF.

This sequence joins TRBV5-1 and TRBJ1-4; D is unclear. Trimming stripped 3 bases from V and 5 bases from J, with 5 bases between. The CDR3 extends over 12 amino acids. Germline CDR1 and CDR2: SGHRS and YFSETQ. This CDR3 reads CASSSANEKLFF. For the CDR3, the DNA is TGCGCCAGCAGCTCTGCGAATGAAAAACTGTTTTTT.

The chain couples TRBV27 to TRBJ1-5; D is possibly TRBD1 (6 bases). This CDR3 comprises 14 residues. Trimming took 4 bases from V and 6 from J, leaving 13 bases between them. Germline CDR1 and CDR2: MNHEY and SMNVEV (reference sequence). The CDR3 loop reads CASSSTGYSQPQHF. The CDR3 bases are TGTGCCAGCAGTTCGACAGGATACAGTCAGCCCCAGCATTTT.

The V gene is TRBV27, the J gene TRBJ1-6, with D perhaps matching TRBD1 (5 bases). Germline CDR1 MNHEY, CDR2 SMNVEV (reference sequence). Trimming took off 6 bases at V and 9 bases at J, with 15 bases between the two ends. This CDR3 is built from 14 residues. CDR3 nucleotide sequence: TGTGCCAGCAGGCCCGGCGGGGGGAGTTCACCCCTCCACTTT. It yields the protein CASRPGGGSSPLHF.

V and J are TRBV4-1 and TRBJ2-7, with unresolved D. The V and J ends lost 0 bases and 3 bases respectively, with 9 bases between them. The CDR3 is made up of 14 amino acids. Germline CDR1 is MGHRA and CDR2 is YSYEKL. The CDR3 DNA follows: TGCGCCAGCAGCCAAGAAGGCCACAACTACGAGCAGTACTTC. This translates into CASSQEGHNYEQYF.